This passage covers 14 T cell receptor beta chains from one sample sequenced in a study of vaccination effects on CD4 cells after COVID-19. Their recognized antigens are unknown. TCRdb's copy holds only in-frame clones and misses some; the assay was immunoSEQ multiplex PCR. In the table there are about 55,000 clones, about two thirds of which are singletons. Pools of viral peptides were used by the ViraFEST assay to expand antigen-specific CD4+ T cells ahead of sequencing. With about ten days of culture completed, CD4+ T cells were isolated. Among the vaccine recipients, none had a prior SARS-CoV-2 infection, and nucleocapsid antibodies were negative. This specimen was CD4+ T cells from PBMCs cultured with SARS-CoV-2 spike peptides, taken before COVID-19 vaccination. These receptors were collected from a human donor who received a COVID-19 vaccine.

The chain carries TRBV2 and TRBJ2-1; tentative D call: TRBD1 (6 bases). Per germline, CDR1 SNHLY and CDR2 FYNNEI. Between the trimmed V and J ends, which lost 6 bases and 10 bases, there was a span of 16 bases. The CDR3 length is 13 residues. In DNA, the CDR3 is TGTGCCAGCAGCATATTAACCGGGACAGAGCAGTTCTTC. Translation gives CASSILTGTEQFF.

This clone came up a few times. V is TRBV6-5 and J is TRBJ2-5; D unclear. Trimming pared 8 bases from V and 2 bases from J, leaving 12 bases between. The CDR3 has 13 amino acids. From germline, CDR1 is MNHEY and CDR2 SVGAGI. Here the CDR3 DNA reads TGTGCCAGCGTGCGGTGGGGACAAGAGACCCAGTACTTC. It specifies CASVRWGQETQYF.

The chain employs TRBV5-6 and TRBJ1-4, with unresolved D. This CDR3 has 14 amino acids. Germline V gene sequence: CDR1 SGHDT, CDR2 YYEEEE. V was trimmed by 0 bases and J by 5 bases, leaving 8 bases between them. In DNA, the CDR3 is TGTGCCAGCAGCTTGGGGCGGAGGAATGAAAAACTGTTTTTT. It specifies CASSLGRRNEKLFF.

The J gene is TRBJ2-3, the V gene TRBV28, with a weak D call TRBD2 (5 bases). The V end lost 8 bases, the J end lost 6 bases, and 18 bases lay between the germline ends. Per germline, CDR1 MDHEN and CDR2 SYDVKM. The CDR3 is made up of 14 amino acids. The CDR3 region has the DNA TGTGCCAGCGGGGAGCGGCCCAAGGGTGATACGCAGTATTTT. This codes for CASGERPKGDTQYF.

V is TRBV5-6 and J is TRBJ2-2; D is undetermined. The CDR3 sequence is 14 residues long. Germline-derived CDR1 and CDR2 are SGHDT and YYEEEE. V lost 0 bases to trimming and J lost 1 base, with 4 bases between them. CDR3 in amino acids: CASSLVENTGELFF. The CDR3 coding sequence is TGTGCCAGCAGCTTGGTCGAGAACACCGGGGAGCTGTTTTTT.

The chain carries TRBV25-1 and TRBJ2-7; D call uncertain. The CDR3 totals 15 residues. The germline gives CDR1 MGHDK, CDR2 SYGVNS. Trimming cost V 2 bases and J 4 bases, with 15 bases left between them. CDR3 nucleotides: TGTGCCAGCAGTGAAGCTGAGGTCTCCTGGTACGAGCAGTACTTC. Translating it yields CASSEAEVSWYEQYF.

The J gene is TRBJ1-2, the V gene TRBV3-1 (or the pseudogene TRBV3-2), with D unresolved. CDR1 and CDR2 from the germline V gene are LGHDT and YNNKEL (reference sequence). The CDR3 covers 15 residues. V was trimmed by 2 bases and J by 5 bases, leaving 15 bases between them. The CDR3 DNA reads as TGTGCCAGCAGCCAAACGGACCGCCGGGGATATGGCTACACCTTC. This codes for CASSQTDRRGYGYTF.

V is TRBV7-2 and J is TRBJ2-1, with 7 bases lining up with TRBD2. Germline V gene data show CDR1 as SGHTA and CDR2 as FQGNSA. V shed 1 base, J shed 4 bases, and the junction held 4 bases outside the gene matches. The CDR3 length is 15 residues. CDR3 in DNA: TGTGCCAGCAGCTTAGGGGGCGGGGGTTACAATGAGCAGTTCTTC. It codes for CASSLGGGGYNEQFF.

This clone was counted only a few times. V gene TRBV4-2 combines with J gene TRBJ1-1; unclear D gene. The V gene lost 0 bases and the J gene lost 12 bases, with 5 bases spanning the gap. The length of the CDR3 is 10 residues. Germline CDR1 LGHNA, CDR2 YNFKEQ. The CDR3 is CASSQELTFF. CDR3 coding DNA: TGTGCCAGCAGCCAAGAGTTGACTTTCTTT.

The chain couples TRBV6-5 to TRBJ2-5; D is ambiguous. The CDR3 runs to 12 residues. From germline, CDR1 is MNHEY and CDR2 SVGAGI. With 5 bases removed from V and 9 bases from J, the gap between germline ends came to 13 bases. The CDR3 loop reads CASSPMGGPQYF. The CDR3 DNA sequence: TGTGCCAGCAGTCCCATGGGCGGTCCCCAGTACTTC.

The chain combines TRBV18 with TRBJ2-5; possibly TRBD2 for D (5 bases). The ends were cut back, 0 bases at V and 6 bases at J, with 11 bases in the middle. From germline, CDR1 is KGHSH and CDR2 LQKENI. The CDR3 sequence is 14 residues long. CDR3 in amino acids: CASSPPEGRQTQYF. The CDR3 DNA follows: TGTGCCAGCTCACCACCTGAAGGGAGACAGACCCAGTACTTC.

The chain couples TRBV18 to TRBJ1-2, with 7 bases aligning to TRBD1. Germline lookup yields CDR1 KGHSH and CDR2 LQKENI. The ends lost 4 bases at V and 3 bases at J; junction bases unmatched: 5. The CDR3 loop spans 14 amino acids. The CDR3 sequence: CASSLQGVDYGYTF. CDR3 nucleotides: TGTGCCAGCTCACTCCAGGGGGTTGACTATGGCTACACCTTC.

The CDR3 nucleotides read TGTGCCAGCAGCAGCCGACAGGGGCCCCAAGAGACCCAGTACTTC. Amino acid sequence: CASSSRQGPQETQYF. This chain uses TRBV5-8 with TRBJ2-5; 8 bases line up with TRBD1. V lost 4 bases to trimming and J lost 1 base; unmatched junction nucleotides: 6. The germline V gene encodes CDR1 SGHTS and CDR2 YDEGEE. The CDR3 has 15 amino acids.

The rearrangement links TRBV6-5 to TRBJ2-7, with D possibly matching TRBD2 (5 bases). Trimming cost V 7 bases and J 1 base, with 14 bases left between them. Germline loops: CDR1 MNHEY, CDR2 SVGAGI. The CDR3 consists of 14 residues. CDR3 bases: TGTGCCAGCACGAAGGCGAGAGGGTCCTACGAGCAGTACTTC. Encoded protein: CASTKARGSYEQYF.